This entry lists 21 T cell receptor beta chains sequenced from one sample in a study of blood T cell repertoires in COVID-19. Clones were sequenced by immunoSEQ multiplex PCR, and TCRdb holds only the in-frame ones, with some missing. Among 250,000 to 300,000 clones listed, 84% were seen once. The sequenced material came from PBMCs or T cells enriched from blood (not recorded which). These receptors were taken from a young man with acute COVID-19.

V gene TRBV28 combines with J gene TRBJ1-1, with D perhaps TRBD1 (6 bases). CDR3 size: 14 residues. CDR1 is MDHEN, CDR2 SYDVKM, per germline. Trimming cost V 1 base and J 5 bases, with 11 bases left between them. This chain's CDR3 is CASSLSHTGTEAFF. In nucleotides, the CDR3 is TGTGCCAGCAGTTTATCCCACACAGGGACTGAAGCTTTCTTT.

This chain joins TRBV7-3 and TRBJ2-1; tentative D call: TRBD1 (5 bases). From germline, CDR1 is SGHTA and CDR2 FQGTGA. Trimming shortened V by 1 base and J by 4 bases, and 11 bases separated the two germline ends. CDR3 length: 15 residues. The CDR3 sequence: CASSLSRDQYNEQFF. CDR3 nucleotide sequence: TGTGCCAGCAGCTTAAGCAGGGATCAGTACAATGAGCAGTTCTTC.

The chain employs TRBV5-8 and TRBJ2-4; 8 bases are a match to TRBD1. V lost 7 bases and J lost 0; bases outside the gene matches: 9. Germline V gene lookup returns CDR1 SGHTS and CDR2 YDEGEE. This CDR3 spans 16 amino acids. The CDR3 here is CASQKHRGIAKNIQYF. DNA of the CDR3: TGTGCCAGCCAAAAGCACAGGGGGATAGCCAAAAACATTCAGTACTTC.

This chain uses TRBV24-1 with TRBJ1-1, with 9 positions matching TRBD1. The V segment lost 4 bases and the J segment 5 bases; nucleotides outside the gene matches: 7. This CDR3 has 15 residues. Looked up from germline, CDR1 is KGHDR and CDR2 is SFDVKD. The CDR3 spells CATSDPTGGTTEAFF. CDR3 nucleotide sequence: TGTGCCACCAGTGACCCGACAGGGGGTACGACTGAAGCTTTCTTT.

This rearrangement joins TRBV7-2 to TRBJ2-3; 11 nucleotides line up with TRBD1. This CDR3 has 18 amino acids. With V trimmed by 3 bases and J by 3 bases, 11 bases remained unmatched. The germline V gene has CDR1 SGHTA and CDR2 FQGNSA. In nucleotides, the CDR3 is TGTGCCAGCAGCTTTGGGACAGGGGGTTCAGCGGGAACAGATACGCAGTATTTT. Its protein is CASSFGTGGSAGTDTQYF. The full variable domain, with the rest looked up from reference TRBV7-2 and TRBJ2-3, is GAGVSQSPSNKVTEKGKDVELRCDPISGHTALYWYRQSLGQGLEFLIYFQGNSAPDKSGLPSDRFSAERTGGSVSTLTIQRTQQEDSAVYLCASSFGTGGSAGTDTQYFGPGTRLTVL.

The chain couples TRBV19 to TRBJ1-5, with 8 bases that match TRBD1. This CDR3 is 15 amino acids long. The junction had 11 bases not matched to a gene; V was cut back by 8 bases and J by 5 bases. Per the germline V gene, CDR1 is LNHDA and CDR2 is SQIVND (reference sequence). DNA for the CDR3: TGTGCCAGTCTTGGGCAGGGGGCCGGGGATCAGCCCCAGCATTTT. Amino acid sequence: CASLGQGAGDQPQHF.

The rearrangement uses TRBV15 and TRBJ1-6, with TRBD1 identical over 7 bases. Germline CDR1 LNHNV, CDR2 YYDKDF (reference sequence). J gave up 10 bases and V 6 bases, and 12 bases lay outside the gene matches. The CDR3 covers 15 residues. The CDR3 reads CATRTRDSGSSPLHF. DNA of the CDR3: TGTGCCACCAGAACCCGGGACAGTGGTAGCTCACCCCTCCACTTT. The full variable domain, completed using reference TRBV15 and TRBJ1-6, is DAMVIQNPRYQVTQFGKPVTLSCSQTLNHNVMYWYQQKSSQAPKLLFHYYDKDFNNEADTPDNFQSRRPNTSFCFLDIRSPGLGDTAMYLCATRTRDSGSSPLHFGNGTRLTVT.

This clone was detected only once. CDR3 coding DNA: TGTGCCACCAGTGAGTATACTAGCGGGAATAGGGAGCAGTTCTTC. It translates to CATSEYTSGNREQFF. This chain connects TRBV24-1 to TRBJ2-1; 10 nucleotides match TRBD2. The CDR3 length is 15 residues. Trimming cost V 4 bases and J 10 bases; bases outside gene matches: 9. Germline CDR1 KGHDR, CDR2 SFDVKD.

V and J are TRBV4-2 and TRBJ2-1; 10 nucleotides align to TRBD2. Losses at the gene ends were 2 bases for V and 10 bases for J; bases not matched to a gene: 2. Germline CDR1 LGHNA, CDR2 YNFKEQ. CDR3 size: 13 residues. The CDR3 reads CASSQSTSGEQFF. As DNA, the CDR3 is TGTGCCAGCAGCCAATCGACTAGCGGGGAGCAGTTCTTC.

This rearrangement joins TRBV2 to TRBJ1-2; a possible D gene is TRBD1 (5 bases). The ends were cut back, 4 bases at V and 1 base at J, with 7 bases in the middle. This CDR3 is 13 amino acids long. The germline gives CDR1 SNHLY, CDR2 FYNNEI. CDR3 bases: TGTGCCAGCAGTGTCGACAGTAACTATGGCTACACCTTC. Translated: CASSVDSNYGYTF. The variable domain in full, with the rest retrieved from reference TRBV2 and TRBJ1-2, is EPEVTQTPSHQVTQMGQEVILRCVPISNHLYFYWYRQILGQKVEFLVSFYNNEISEKSEIFDDQFSVERPDGSNFTLKIRSTKLEDSAMYFCASSVDSNYGYTFGSGTRLTVV.

This clone came up once. The rearrangement links TRBV24-1 to TRBJ2-1; D is unclear. The CDR3 is 16 amino acids. CDR1 is KGHDR and CDR2 is SFDVKD in the germline V gene. Deletions cut 0 bases from V and 3 bases from J, with 11 bases between. The CDR3 bases are TGTGCCACCAGTGATTTGGGCAGGTCCGGCTACAATGAGCAGTTCTTC. As protein: CATSDLGRSGYNEQFF.

This chain joins TRBV24-1 and TRBJ1-4; a weak D match, TRBD1 (5 bases). Germline CDR1 reads KGHDR; CDR2 reads SFDVKD. The CDR3 runs to 13 residues. V lost 7 bases to trimming and J lost 4 bases, with 9 bases between them. The CDR3 DNA follows: TGTGCCACCAGCCGGGGGAATAATGAAAAACTGTTTTTT. Residues: CATSRGNNEKLFF.

This chain connects TRBV9 to TRBJ2-5; 8 bases are a match to TRBD2. Losses at the gene ends were 0 bases for V and 4 bases for J; bases not matched to a gene: 8. CDR1 is SGDLS and CDR2 is YYNGEE in the germline V gene. The CDR3 totals 16 residues. Written as DNA, the CDR3 is TGTGCCAGCAGCGTAGACGGGGCGGGGGGTGGAGAGACCCAGTACTTC. It yields the protein CASSVDGAGGGETQYF.

In the case of this clone: The same CDR3 also results from other DNA sequences found in this sample. The rearrangement links TRBV24-1 to TRBJ1-4; TRBD1 agrees at 12 bases. The V gene end was trimmed by 4 bases and the J gene end by 4 bases; junction bases not matched to a gene: 6. The germline gives CDR1 KGHDR, CDR2 SFDVKD. This CDR3 comprises 17 residues. Written as DNA, the CDR3 is TGTGCCACCAGTGACCCGGGACAGGGGGCTCTTAATGAAAAACTGTTTTTT. Translating gives CATSDPGQGALNEKLFF.

V is TRBV28 and J is TRBJ1-3; 7 bases agree with TRBD1. The CDR3 extends over 14 amino acids. With V trimmed by 5 bases and J by 1 base, 2 bases remained unmatched. Germline V gene sequence: CDR1 MDHEN, CDR2 SYDVKM. CDR3 sequence: CASSRQGSGNTIYF. CDR3 nucleotide sequence: TGTGCCAGCAGTCGACAGGGATCTGGAAACACCATATATTTT.

This sequence joins TRBV27 and TRBJ2-5; 9 bases align to TRBD2. Germline V lookup: CDR1 MNHEY, CDR2 SMNVEV (reference sequence). This CDR3 is 16 amino acids long. J was trimmed by 5 bases and V by 4 bases; bases with no gene match: 11. CDR3 nucleotides: TGTGCCAGCAGTTACCATAGCGGGGGCAAAAGGGAGACCCAGTACTTC. Translation: CASSYHSGGKRETQYF.

This chain joins TRBV28 and TRBJ1-5, with 8 bases lining up with TRBD1. Germline-derived CDR1 and CDR2 are MDHEN and SYDVKM. The CDR3 runs to 14 residues. V trimming: 6 bases; J trimming: 6 bases; junction bases outside the gene matches: 7. The CDR3 sequence is CASSMTGATQPQHF. The CDR3, as DNA: TGTGCCAGCAGCATGACAGGGGCGACTCAGCCCCAGCATTTT.

This chain connects TRBV11-3 to TRBJ2-1, with 12 nucleotides matching TRBD2. V dropped 2 bases and J dropped 0; count of bases not matched to a gene: 8. The CDR3 spans 19 residues. Germline CDR1 SGHNT, CDR2 YENEEA. This CDR3 reads CASSLRASGRVSSYNEQFF. CDR3 in DNA: TGTGCCAGCAGCTTACGGGCTAGCGGGAGGGTGAGCTCCTACAATGAGCAGTTCTTC. The full variable domain, rest sourced from reference TRBV11-3 and TRBJ2-1, is EAGVVQSPRYKIIEKKQPVAFWCNPISGHNTLYWYLQNLGQGPELLIRYENEEAVDDSQLPKDRFSAERLKGVDSTLKIQPAELGDSAVYLCASSLRASGRVSSYNEQFFGPGTRLTVL.

V is TRBV6-1 and J is TRBJ2-7; D gene uncertain. Trimming shortened V by 1 base and J by 0 bases, and 10 bases separated the two germline ends. Germline CDR1 MNHNS, CDR2 SASEGT. The CDR3 consists of 15 residues. The CDR3 DNA sequence: TGTGCCAGCAGTGAAGTATTACGCAGCTCCTACGAGCAGTACGTC. It translates to CASSEVLRSSYEQYV.

The genes are TRBV29-1 and TRBJ2-4; TRBD2 matches 14 bases. Trimming cost V 7 bases and J 8 bases; bases outside gene matches: 7. This CDR3 comprises 14 residues. Per the germline V gene, CDR1 is SQVTM and CDR2 is ANQGSEA. The chain's CDR3 is CSACPGLAGDIQYF. As DNA, the CDR3 is TGCAGCGCCTGCCCGGGACTAGCGGGAGACATTCAGTACTTC.

This clone occurred once. This sequence joins TRBV28 and TRBJ1-2, with 7 bases lining up with TRBD1. From germline, CDR1 is MDHEN and CDR2 SYDVKM. V was pared by 8 bases and J by 4 bases, with 7 bases of the junction left unmatched. The length of the CDR3 is 13 residues. CDR3: CASHLTGAYGYTF. CDR3 sequence (DNA): TGTGCCAGCCATCTCACAGGGGCCTATGGCTACACCTTC.